Presented here are 23 T cell receptor beta chains from one specimen sequenced in a study of blood T cell repertoires in COVID-19. The table came from immunoSEQ multiplex PCR; TCRdb's copy has only in-frame clones and leaves some out. The repertoire consists of some 330,000 clones, with over 80% occurring once and the leading ten covering 5.1%. Sequenced material: PBMCs or T cells enriched from blood (not recorded which). These receptors originate from a woman aged 45-60 years who had recovered from COVID-19.

The rearrangement links TRBV11-2 to TRBJ2-1; D unclear. V was pared by 5 bases and J by 0 bases, with 11 bases between. Looked up from germline, CDR1 is SGHAT and CDR2 is FQNNGV. The CDR3 is 15 residues long. The CDR3 sequence is CASSKAPYSYNEQFF. CDR3 coding DNA: TGTGCCAGCAGCAAAGCCCCTTACTCCTACAATGAGCAGTTCTTC.

Comment on this clone: One end of the junction fails to match germline, which may point to a read error. The chain joins TRBV27 to TRBJ2-3, with 7 bases lining up with TRBD1. The CDR3 spans 15 residues. Germline V gene sequence: CDR1 MNHEY, CDR2 SMNVEV (reference sequence). In DNA form, the CDR3 reads TGTGCCAGCAGTCTATCCTACAGGGGTTGGGATACGCAGTATTTT. Its protein product is CASSLSYRGWDTQYF.

V is TRBV30 and J is TRBJ2-5; the match to TRBD1 covers 10 bases. Germline values: CDR1 GTSNPN, CDR2 SVGIG (reference sequence). With 3 bases clipped from V and 4 bases from J, the junction kept 11 bases outside the gene matches. CDR3 length equals 16 residues. Here the CDR3 reads CAWRKSDRGIGETQYF. In DNA, the CDR3 is TGTGCCTGGAGAAAATCGGACAGGGGGATTGGAGAGACCCAGTACTTC.

The genes are TRBV30 and TRBJ1-2; tentatively, D is TRBD1 (6 bases). The CDR3 length is 13 residues. CDR1 and CDR2 (germline): GTSNPN, SVGIG (reference sequence). Trimming stripped 0 bases from V and 8 bases from J, with 13 bases between. The CDR3: CAWSVWGGEGYTF. The CDR3 DNA follows: TGTGCCTGGAGTGTATGGGGGGGCGAAGGCTACACCTTC. Full variable domain (remainder filled in from reference TRBV30 and TRBJ1-2): SQTIHQWPATLVQPVGSPLSLECTVEGTSNPNLYWYRQAAGRGLQLLFYSVGIGQISSEVPQNLSASRPQDRQFILSSKKLLLSDSGFYLCAWSVWGGEGYTFGSGTRLTVV.

The chain has TRBV5-1 and TRBJ1-1; 7 bases are a match to TRBD1. The J segment lost 6 bases and the V segment lost 4 bases, leaving 6 bases of the junction unmatched. Germline V lookup: CDR1 SGHRS, CDR2 YFSETQ. This CDR3 has 13 amino acids. CDR3 coding DNA: TGCGCCAGCAGCATAGACAGGGTCGCTGAAGCTTTCTTT. Protein sequence: CASSIDRVAEAFF.

This clone has at least ten counts. The chain carries TRBV29-1 and TRBJ1-2; no clear D. V was trimmed by 8 bases and J by 5 bases, leaving 6 bases between them. CDR3 length: 9 residues. Germline V gives CDR1 SQVTM, CDR2 ANQGSEA. The CDR3 region has the DNA TGCAGCTACTCATATGGCTACACCTTC. It encodes CSYSYGYTF.

The CDR3 sequence: CASSPVPFPGLAGVHNEQFF. As DNA, the CDR3 is TGTGCCAGCAGTCCCGTACCGTTTCCGGGACTAGCGGGAGTCCACAATGAGCAGTTCTTC. The V call is TRBV6-4, the J call TRBJ2-1; 14 bases map to TRBD2. Germline lookup yields CDR1 MRHNA and CDR2 SNTAGT. V lost 5 bases and J lost 5; bases outside the gene matches: 17. The CDR3 runs 20 residues.

This clone turned up a few times. The gene calls are TRBV20-1 and TRBJ1-5, with 9 positions matching TRBD1. The germline V gene encodes CDR1 DFQATT and CDR2 SNEGSKA (reference sequence). V was pared by 3 bases and J by 6 bases, with 3 bases of the junction left unmatched. The CDR3 covers 13 residues. This CDR3 is CSASGTGRQPQHF. Here the CDR3 DNA reads TGCAGTGCTAGTGGGACAGGGCGTCAGCCCCAGCATTTT.

The chain employs TRBV6-5 and TRBJ1-2, with 7 bases matching TRBD1. V trimming: 8 bases; J trimming: 8 bases; junction bases outside the gene matches: 8. CDR1 and CDR2 from the germline V gene are MNHEY and SVGAGI. The CDR3 runs 12 residues. The DNA of the CDR3 is TGTGCCAGCCAGACAGGGAGTAAGGGCTACACCTTC. Translated: CASQTGSKGYTF.

V is TRBV14 and J is TRBJ2-5, with TRBD2 matching over 8 bases. Germline V gene data show CDR1 as SGHDN and CDR2 as FVKESK. The CDR3 loop spans 15 amino acids. The trim removed 3 bases at V and 4 bases at J, leaving 7 bases unmatched. Here the CDR3 DNA reads TGTGCCAGCAGCCAGGTAGCGGGGAGGCGAGAGACCCAGTACTTC. This gives the protein CASSQVAGRRETQYF.

The table lists this clone with a count of one. The V and J genes are TRBV5-1 and TRBJ1-1; D might be TRBD1 (6 bases). Trimming stripped 3 bases from V and 1 base from J, with 10 bases between. Germline CDR1 is SGHRS and CDR2 is YFSETQ. The CDR3 runs 14 residues. CDR3 nucleotide sequence: TGCGCCAGCAGCTCGGACAGCTCGAACACTGAAGCTTTCTTT. Its protein is CASSSDSSNTEAFF.

This chain joins TRBV7-2 and TRBJ1-3, with D possibly matching TRBD1 (6 bases). The CDR3 totals 12 residues. The germline V gene has CDR1 SGHTA and CDR2 FQGNSA. Trimming pared 3 bases from V and 9 bases from J, leaving 9 bases between. CDR3 loop: CASSFGGSTIYF. CDR3 coding DNA: TGTGCCAGCAGCTTTGGGGGCAGCACCATATATTTT.

This chain joins TRBV3-1 (or the pseudogene TRBV3-2) and TRBJ1-3; possibly TRBD1 for D (5 bases). The V and J ends lost 4 bases and 0 bases respectively, with 13 bases between them. The CDR3 sequence is 16 residues long. The V gene's germline CDR1 is LGHDT and CDR2 YNNKEL (reference sequence). CDR3 nucleotides: TGTGCCAGCAGCCTGAGCGGGGGAGGCTCTGGAAACACCATATATTTT. Residues: CASSLSGGGSGNTIYF.

The V call is TRBV30, the J call TRBJ2-2; 7 nucleotides line up with TRBD1. V trimming: 6 bases; J trimming: 2 bases; junction bases outside the gene matches: 6. The CDR3 contains 14 residues. Germline CDR1 and CDR2: GTSNPN and SVGIG (reference sequence). The CDR3 DNA follows: TGTGCCTGTCGCCTAGGGGGCAACACCGGGGAGCTGTTTTTT. It translates to CACRLGGNTGELFF.

The chain links TRBV18 to TRBJ1-1; 8 bases align to TRBD1. CDR1 and CDR2 from the germline V gene are KGHSH and LQKENI. This CDR3 is built from 16 residues. The V gene end was trimmed by 5 bases and the J gene end by 3 bases; junction bases not matched to a gene: 11. The CDR3 region has the DNA TGTGCCAGCTCAACACAACAGGGGGTTATGGACACTGAAGCTTTCTTT. It is translated as CASSTQQGVMDTEAFF.

The gene calls are TRBV15 and TRBJ1-2; 7 bases map to TRBD1. After removal of 0 bases from V and 2 bases from J, the junction contained 12 bases not matched to a gene. Germline V gives CDR1 LNHNV, CDR2 YYDKDF (reference sequence). The CDR3 spans 18 residues. The CDR3, as DNA: TGTGCCACCAGCAGAGATCTTAGGGGGCGCGGGTCCAACTATGGCTACACCTTC. Translation: CATSRDLRGRGSNYGYTF.

This chain uses TRBV5-1 with TRBJ1-2; D is perhaps TRBD1 (5 bases). The CDR3 spans 14 residues. CDR1 is SGHRS and CDR2 is YFSETQ in the germline V gene. Trimming removed 4 bases at V and 4 bases at J, with 14 bases between. CDR3 DNA sequence: TGCGCCAGCAGCCCGGGCCCCGGGGGCTATGGCTACACCTTC. Its protein product is CASSPGPGGYGYTF.

The CDR3 DNA reads TGTGCCAGTAGTATAGGAACACTAGTCGGAGAGACCCAGTACTTC. Amino acids: CASSIGTLVGETQYF. V and J are TRBV19 and TRBJ2-5, with a weak D call TRBD2 (5 bases). Trimming shortened V by 1 base and J by 4 bases, and 13 bases separated the two germline ends. In germline, CDR1 is LNHDA, CDR2 SQIVND (reference sequence). This CDR3 region has 15 residues.

The V call is TRBV15, the J call TRBJ1-1; no definite D call. The CDR3 is 15 residues long. The V and J ends lost 4 bases and 1 base respectively, with 13 bases between them. CDR1 is LNHNV and CDR2 is YYDKDF in the germline V gene (reference sequence). DNA for the CDR3: TGTGCCACCAGCAATAAGGAGGAATCGAACACTGAAGCTTTCTTT. It is translated as CATSNKEESNTEAFF.

This clone turned up a few times. The chain uses TRBV10-3 and TRBJ1-2; a possible D gene is TRBD1 (6 bases). Germline CDR1 is ENHRY and CDR2 is SYGVKD. This CDR3 region has 13 residues. V was pared by 4 bases and J by 9 bases, with 15 bases between. The CDR3 sequence: CAISGDIGRSYTF. The CDR3 DNA is TGTGCCATCAGTGGGGACATCGGGCGTAGCTACACCTTC.

This clone occurred many times. This chain joins TRBV5-4 and TRBJ1-2, with D unclear. This CDR3 comprises 13 residues. V dropped 0 bases and J dropped 4 bases, with 7 bases sitting between them. Germline V gives CDR1 SGHNT, CDR2 YYREEE (reference sequence). The CDR3 spells CASSLVESYGYTF. The CDR3 DNA sequence: TGTGCCAGCAGCTTGGTGGAGAGCTATGGCTACACCTTC.

The V and J genes are TRBV3-1 (or the pseudogene TRBV3-2) and TRBJ2-1, with 8 bases matching TRBD2. The germline V gene has CDR1 LGHDT and CDR2 YNNKEL (reference sequence). CDR3 length: 14 residues. V shed 4 bases, J shed 6 bases, and the junction held 5 bases outside the gene matches. The CDR3 reads CASSLGTSLNEQFF. The DNA of the CDR3 is TGTGCCAGCAGCCTTGGGACTAGTCTCAATGAGCAGTTCTTC.

There are a few counts of this clone. The chain links TRBV7-2 to TRBJ2-2; 7 nucleotides match TRBD2. Germline assignment: CDR1 SGHTA and CDR2 FQGNSA. After removal of 5 bases from V and 7 bases from J, the junction contained 7 bases not matched to a gene. This CDR3 has 14 amino acids. The CDR3 sequence: CASSLTSVGGELFF. CDR3 DNA sequence: TGTGCCAGCAGCCTCACTAGCGTGGGCGGGGAGCTGTTTTTT.